A single sample gave rise to the 29 T cell receptor beta chains below, sequenced in a study of cytomegalovirus exposure and HLA in healthy donors. Primers: 60 Vbeta forward and 13 Jbeta reverse. Generated by immunoSEQ multiplex PCR, the TCRdb table keeps only in-frame clones and is missing some. The table includes 85,000 to 100,000 clones, over 75% detected once. Sequenced: PBMCs. The origin of the receptors is a female donor in good health and CMV-seropositive.

The chain joins TRBV2 to TRBJ1-1; weak D call: TRBD1 (5 bases). The CDR3 length is 16 residues. Per germline, CDR1 SNHLY and CDR2 FYNNEI. V lost 4 bases, J lost 0 bases, and 15 bases lay in between. The CDR3 protein is CASSAAGGGMNTEAFF. CDR3 nucleotides: TGTGCCAGCAGTGCAGCGGGGGGTGGGATGAACACTGAAGCTTTCTTT.

This clone was recorded a few times. This chain joins TRBV6-5 and TRBJ1-3, with TRBD1 matching over 7 bases. V trimming: 4 bases; J trimming: 4 bases; junction bases outside the gene matches: 7. The CDR3 loop spans 15 amino acids. Germline CDR1 MNHEY, CDR2 SVGAGI. CDR3 sequence reads: CASSSDREMGNTIYF. The CDR3 nucleotides are TGTGCCAGCAGTTCCGACAGGGAGATGGGAAACACCATATATTTT.

The CDR3 protein is CASSEGTGQQPQHF. The CDR3, as DNA: TGTGCCAGCAGTGAAGGGACAGGCCAGCAGCCCCAGCATTTT. The chain uses TRBV6-1 and TRBJ1-5; 7 nucleotides match TRBD1. The CDR3 totals 14 residues. Germline assignment: CDR1 MNHNS and CDR2 SASEGT. Trimming cost V 1 base and J 7 bases; bases outside gene matches: 4.

This clone was seen a handful of times. This chain connects TRBV9 to TRBJ2-7; 8 bases map to TRBD2. There are 15 residues in the CDR3. V lost 0 bases and J lost 2; bases outside the gene matches: 4. Germline CDR1 is SGDLS and CDR2 is YYNGEE. CDR3 protein: CASSVDGAGAYEQYF. CDR3 coding DNA: TGTGCCAGCAGCGTAGATGGAGCGGGAGCCTACGAGCAGTACTTC.

This sequence joins TRBV6-1 and TRBJ1-3; weak D call: TRBD1 (6 bases). The CDR3 totals 15 residues. Trimming left V 6 bases short and J 0 bases short, with 12 bases between. Germline V CDR1 and CDR2: MNHNS, SASEGT. In DNA, the CDR3 is TGTGCCAGCAGCCAAAACAGGGACTCTGGAAACACCATATATTTT. It specifies CASSQNRDSGNTIYF.

The CDR3 DNA follows: TGTGCCAGCGCTACCTACGAGCAGTACTTC. Translation: CASATYEQYF. This chain connects TRBV9 to TRBJ2-7; no reliable D call. CDR1 and CDR2 from the germline V gene are SGDLS and YYNGEE. This CDR3 region has 10 residues. V was shortened by 7 bases and J by 2 bases, with 4 bases between the two germline ends. The complete variable domain, with remaining parts taken from reference TRBV9 and TRBJ2-7, reads DSGVTQTPKHLITATGQRVTLRCSPRSGDLSVYWYQQSLDQGLQFLIQYYNGEERAKGNILERFSAQQFPDLHSELNLSSLELGDSALYFCASATYEQYFGPGTRLTVT.

As regards this clone: At one end, the junction sequence differs from germline, possibly due to a read error. The chain links TRBV11-3 to TRBJ1-5, with 8 nucleotides matching TRBD1. Germline CDR1 and CDR2: SGHNT and YENEEA. This CDR3 contains 17 residues. The CDR3 coding sequence is TGTGCCAGCAGCTTAGGTGACAGGGGTAATAGCCATCAGCCCCAGCATTTT. Protein product: CASSLGDRGNSHQPQHF.

A few counts support this clone. The chain joins TRBV7-9 to TRBJ1-2, with D unclear. Trimming left V 1 base short and J 3 bases short, with 9 bases between. This CDR3 spans 14 amino acids. Germline V lookup: CDR1 SEHNR, CDR2 FQNEAQ (reference sequence). DNA of the CDR3: TGTGCCAGCAGCTTAGAGACTACAGACTATGGCTACACCTTC. It specifies CASSLETTDYGYTF.

The V gene is TRBV4-1, the J gene TRBJ1-2; unclear D gene. The CDR3 is 16 residues long. V shed 3 bases and J shed 5 bases, with 19 bases lying between them. Germline V CDR1 and CDR2: MGHRA, YSYEKL. As DNA, the CDR3 is TGCGCCAGCAGCCACCCCGCGGCGGGGATGAGGTATGGCTACACCTTC. Translated: CASSHPAAGMRYGYTF.

There are a few counts of this clone. The chain recombines TRBV5-3 with TRBJ1-2, with 7 bases matching TRBD1. TRBV5-3 is labeled an ORF, and its function is uncertain. This CDR3 contains 14 residues. V lost 0 bases to trimming and J lost 2 bases; unmatched junction nucleotides: 1. CDR3 amino acids: CARSLGGQNYGYTF. CDR3 coding DNA: TGTGCCAGAAGCTTGGGGGGACAGAACTATGGCTACACCTTC.

The chain recombines TRBV25-1 with TRBJ2-5, with 12 bases that match TRBD2. The CDR3 is 16 residues long. The J segment lost 5 bases and the V segment lost 6 bases, leaving 10 bases of the junction unmatched. CDR1 and CDR2 (germline): MGHDK, SYGVNS. The CDR3 loop is CASSLLLAGGDETQYF. CDR3 sequence (DNA): TGTGCCAGCAGCCTCCTCCTAGCGGGGGGGGATGAGACCCAGTACTTC. Drawing the rest from reference TRBV25-1 and TRBJ2-5, the complete variable domain is EADIYQTPRYLVIGTGKKITLECSQTMGHDKMYWYQQDPGMELHLIHYSYGVNSTEKGDLSSESTVSRIRTEHFPLTLESARPSHTSQYLCASSLLLAGGDETQYFGPGTRLLVL.

This clone was detected only once. The chain is built from TRBV6-1 and TRBJ2-4; weak D call: TRBD1 (6 bases). The length of the CDR3 is 19 residues. Germline lookup yields CDR1 MNHNS and CDR2 SASEGT. The V end was cut by 3 bases, the J end by 0 bases, with 21 bases between. The CDR3 DNA follows: TGTGCCAGCAGTGATGGACAGCGAGGCGGACCCTTAGCCAAAAACATTCAGTACTTC. Protein product: CASSDGQRGGPLAKNIQYF.

The chain recombines TRBV2 with TRBJ2-2; D not resolved. V dropped 1 base and J dropped 2 bases, with 11 bases sitting between them. This CDR3 contains 16 residues. In germline, CDR1 is SNHLY, CDR2 FYNNEI. The chain's CDR3 is CASSEVEITNTGELFF. CDR3 DNA: TGTGCCAGCAGTGAAGTAGAGATCACTAACACCGGGGAGCTGTTTTTT.

The chain recombines TRBV5-1 with TRBJ2-1, with no clear D. V was cut by 0 bases and J by 2 bases, with 6 bases left in between. This CDR3 spans 14 amino acids. Germline V CDR1 and CDR2: SGHRS, YFSETQ. The CDR3 spells CASSLVSAYNEQFF. The CDR3, as DNA: TGCGCCAGCAGCTTGGTCAGCGCCTACAATGAGCAGTTCTTC.

This chain uses TRBV19 with TRBJ1-3; D gene unclear. Trimming cost V 3 bases and J 1 base, with 10 bases left between them. CDR3 length: 15 residues. The germline V gene has CDR1 LNHDA and CDR2 SQIVND (reference sequence). CDR3 in DNA: TGTGCCAGTAGTATCCCACGGGGATCTGGAAACACCATATATTTT. Translation: CASSIPRGSGNTIYF.

On this clone: A junction boundary mismatches the germline segment, possibly from a read error. The V gene is TRBV7-9, the J gene TRBJ1-5, with D perhaps TRBD1 (6 bases). The CDR3 extends over 17 amino acids. Germline-derived CDR1 and CDR2 are SEHNR and FQNEAQ (reference sequence). The CDR3, as DNA: TGTTCCAGCAGCCTGGACAGACTGGGTCGGGGCAATCAGCCCCAGCATTTT. Amino acids: CSSSLDRLGRGNQPQHF.

The rearrangement joins TRBV9 to TRBJ2-3, with 10 bases aligning to TRBD2. Unmatched junction bases numbered 11, after V lost 2 bases and J lost 2 bases. The CDR3 extends over 18 amino acids. Germline lookup yields CDR1 SGDLS and CDR2 YYNGEE. The CDR3 protein is CASSVAGTSVTITDTQYF. The CDR3 region has the DNA TGTGCCAGCAGCGTCGCCGGGACTAGCGTCACAATCACAGATACGCAGTATTTT.

The chain is built from TRBV9 and TRBJ2-2; 10 bases are shared with TRBD2. Germline-derived CDR1 and CDR2 are SGDLS and YYNGEE. There are 16 residues in the CDR3. Losses at the gene ends were 0 bases for V and 7 bases for J; bases not matched to a gene: 6. CDR3 sequence reads: CASSVVPAGGIGELFF. The CDR3 DNA is TGTGCCAGCAGCGTAGTACCAGCGGGAGGGATCGGGGAGCTGTTTTTT.

This chain joins TRBV4-1 and TRBJ2-7; D gene ambiguous. The length of the CDR3 is 13 residues. V was pared by 0 bases and J by 5 bases, with 8 bases between. The germline gives CDR1 MGHRA, CDR2 YSYEKL. CDR3 nucleotides: TGCGCCAGCAGCCAAGAGGCGGCAGACGAGCAGTACTTC. It yields the protein CASSQEAADEQYF.

V and J are TRBV6-6 and TRBJ2-7; possible D gene TRBD1, 5 bases. CDR1 is MNHNY and CDR2 is SVGAGI in the germline V gene (reference sequence). V dropped 6 bases and J dropped 4 bases, with 16 bases sitting between them. The CDR3 is 14 amino acids. The chain's CDR3 is CASRKGQGTYEQYF. The DNA for the CDR3 is TGTGCCAGCAGAAAGGGGCAGGGAACGTACGAGCAGTACTTC.

This chain links TRBV5-1 with TRBJ2-5; 8 bases fit TRBD2. V lost 2 bases, J lost 3 bases, and 3 bases stayed unmatched. This CDR3 comprises 14 residues. Germline values: CDR1 SGHRS, CDR2 YFSETQ. The CDR3 DNA reads TGCGCCAGCAGCTTTAGTAGCGGGAAAGAGACCCAGTACTTC. It specifies CASSFSSGKETQYF.

In its sample, this clone was seen once. The chain employs TRBV5-4 and TRBJ1-1; D is possibly TRBD1 (6 bases). Germline V gene data show CDR1 as SGHNT and CDR2 as YYREEE (reference sequence). The germline V and J ends were trimmed by 6 bases and 10 bases, with 22 bases remaining between them. This CDR3 spans 14 amino acids. The CDR3 bases are TGTGCCAGCAAAGCTAGGGGGTCATGGGATTCAGCTTTCTTT. Its protein is CASKARGSWDSAFF.

V and J are TRBV5-1 and TRBJ1-1, with TRBD1 as a possible D gene (6 bases). The CDR3 runs 16 residues. Germline lookup yields CDR1 SGHRS and CDR2 YFSETQ. V was pared by 0 bases and J by 5 bases, with 17 bases between. The CDR3 sequence is CASSLGTQAGETEAFF. CDR3 sequence (DNA): TGCGCCAGCAGCTTGGGGACCCAGGCAGGGGAGACTGAAGCTTTCTTT.

This clone was detected only once. This chain uses TRBV7-9 with TRBJ1-5; 8 bases agree with TRBD1. Germline V gene lookup returns CDR1 SEHNR and CDR2 FQNEAQ (reference sequence). Trimming took 5 bases from V and 5 from J; bases not matched to a gene: 2. This CDR3 contains 13 residues. CDR3 sequence: CASSPQGDQPQHF. The CDR3 DNA reads TGTGCCAGCAGCCCACAGGGGGATCAGCCCCAGCATTTT.

The chain links TRBV28 to TRBJ2-1; 10 nucleotides line up with TRBD2. Trimming at V came to 2 bases and at J to 6 bases, leaving 1 base not matched to a gene. There are 14 residues in the CDR3. Germline-derived CDR1 and CDR2 are MDHEN and SYDVKM. The CDR3 region is CASSLLAGVNEQFF. The CDR3 DNA sequence: TGTGCCAGCAGTTTACTAGCGGGAGTCAATGAGCAGTTCTTC. Full variable domain (rest looked up from reference TRBV28 and TRBJ2-1): DVKVTQSSRYLVKRTGEKVFLECVQDMDHENMFWYRQDPGLGLRLIYFSYDVKMKEKGDIPEGYSVSREKKERFSLILESASTNQTSMYLCASSLLAGVNEQFFGPGTRLTVL.

The CDR3 sequence is CASSIVSGGAGKLNTQYF. The CDR3, as DNA: TGTGCCAGTAGTATTGTTAGCGGGGGGGCCGGGAAGCTTAATACGCAGTATTTT. The V call is TRBV19, the J call TRBJ2-3; 11 positions match TRBD2. Losses at the gene ends were 3 bases for V and 7 bases for J; bases not matched to a gene: 15. CDR1 is LNHDA, CDR2 SQIVND, per germline (reference sequence). The CDR3 totals 18 residues. The variable domain in full, completed from reference TRBV19 and TRBJ2-3, reads DGGITQSPKYLFRKEGQNVTLSCEQNLNHDAMYWYRQDPGQGLRLIYYSQIVNDFQKGDIAEGYSVSREKKESFPLTVTSAQKNPTAFYLCASSIVSGGAGKLNTQYFGPGTRLTVL.

The gene calls are TRBV9 and TRBJ2-2; D is unresolved. This CDR3 is built from 15 residues. Trimming took 0 bases from V and 4 from J, leaving 10 bases between them. Germline CDR1 and CDR2: SGDLS and YYNGEE. CDR3 amino acids: CASSVENYGTGELFF. CDR3 coding DNA: TGTGCCAGCAGCGTAGAGAACTACGGCACCGGGGAGCTGTTTTTT.

This clone was seen a few times. This chain joins TRBV7-2 and TRBJ1-5; possible D gene TRBD1, 5 bases. Germline V gene lookup returns CDR1 SGHTA and CDR2 FQGNSA. The CDR3 is 16 amino acids. V was cut by 2 bases and J by 1 base, with 12 bases left in between. The DNA of the CDR3 is TGTGCCAGCAGCTTACTTTGGGGCCAAAGCAATCAGCCCCAGCATTTT. Translated, it gives CASSLLWGQSNQPQHF.

The chain links TRBV30 to TRBJ2-7; unclear D gene. Deletions cut 5 bases from V and 0 bases from J, with 8 bases between. The length of the CDR3 is 12 residues. Per the germline V gene, CDR1 is GTSNPN and CDR2 is SVGIG (reference sequence). The CDR3 sequence: CAWSPSSYEQYF. CDR3 in DNA: TGTGCCTGGTCTCCGAGCTCCTACGAGCAGTACTTC.